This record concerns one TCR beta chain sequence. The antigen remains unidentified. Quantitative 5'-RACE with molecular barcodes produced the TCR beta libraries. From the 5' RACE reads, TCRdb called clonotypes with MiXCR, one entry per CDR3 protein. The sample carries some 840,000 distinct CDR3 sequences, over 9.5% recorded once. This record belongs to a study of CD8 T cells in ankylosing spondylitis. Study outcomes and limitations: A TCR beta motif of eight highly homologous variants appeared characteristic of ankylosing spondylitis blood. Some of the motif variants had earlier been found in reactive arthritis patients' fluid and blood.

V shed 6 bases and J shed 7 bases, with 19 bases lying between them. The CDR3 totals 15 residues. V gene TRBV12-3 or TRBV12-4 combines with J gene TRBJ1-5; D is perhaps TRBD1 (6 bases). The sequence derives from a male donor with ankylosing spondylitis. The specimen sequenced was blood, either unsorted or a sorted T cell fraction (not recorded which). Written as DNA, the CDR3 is TGTGCCAGCAGCCTACGGGGGGGACATCAACAGCCCCAGCATTTT. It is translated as CASSLRGGHQQPQHF.